These 14 T cell receptor beta chains originate from one sample sequenced in a study of blood T cell repertoires in COVID-19. The repertoire was sequenced with immunoSEQ multiplex PCR; TCRdb's copy has only in-frame clones and lacks some. The table has 150,000 to 200,000 clones, almost 85% seen once. The specimen sequenced was peripheral blood. Receptors were obtained from a human donor with acute or convalescent COVID-19. The donor label of this sample is uncertain.

The V gene is TRBV6-6, the J gene TRBJ2-1; D ambiguous. This CDR3 has 13 residues. Germline V gene lookup returns CDR1 MNHNY and CDR2 SVGAGI (reference sequence). Trimming took off 4 bases at V and 9 bases at J, with 13 bases between the two ends. The CDR3 region has the DNA TGTGCCAGCAGTTTAATTACAGAGATTGAGCAGTTCTTC. It is translated as CASSLITEIEQFF.

Only one count was recorded for this clone. The rearrangement uses TRBV6-5 and TRBJ2-1; TRBD2 matches at 8 bases. The V gene end was trimmed by 6 bases and the J gene end by 4 bases; junction bases not matched to a gene: 8. The CDR3 has 15 residues. Germline values: CDR1 MNHEY, CDR2 SVGAGI. CDR3: CASSPIAGSYNEQFF. CDR3 sequence (DNA): TGTGCCAGCAGCCCCATAGCGGGGAGTTACAATGAGCAGTTCTTC.

The chain uses TRBV7-2 and TRBJ1-4; D remains ambiguous. The germline gives CDR1 SGHTA, CDR2 FQGNSA. The CDR3 covers 12 residues. The V end lost 1 base, the J end lost 10 bases, and 7 bases lay between the germline ends. The CDR3 protein is CASSLGSGKLFF. CDR3 bases: TGTGCCAGCAGCTTAGGTAGCGGAAAACTGTTTTTT.

This chain joins TRBV6-2 or TRBV6-3 and TRBJ2-7; D may be TRBD2 (5 bases). V shed 0 bases and J shed 0 bases, with 6 bases lying between them. Germline V CDR1 and CDR2: MNHEY, SVGEGT. The CDR3 consists of 14 residues. As DNA, the CDR3 is TGTGCCAGCAGTTACTCGAGCGGCTCCTACGAGCAGTACTTC. As protein: CASSYSSGSYEQYF.

The chain links TRBV29-1 to TRBJ2-2, with D perhaps matching TRBD1 (5 bases). CDR3 length equals 13 residues. The V end lost 3 bases, the J end lost 2 bases, and 7 bases lay between the germline ends. From germline, CDR1 is SQVTM and CDR2 ANQGSEA. CDR3 region: CSVDQGNTGELFF. CDR3 in DNA: TGCAGCGTTGACCAGGGCAACACCGGGGAGCTGTTTTTT.

The genes are TRBV29-1 and TRBJ1-2; possibly TRBD1 for D (6 bases). Trimming left V 5 bases short and J 2 bases short, with 15 bases between. Germline V gene lookup returns CDR1 SQVTM and CDR2 ANQGSEA. CDR3 size: 14 residues. In nucleotides, the CDR3 is TGCAGCGTTCGAAAGGACAGACTGAACTATGGCTACACCTTC. Residues: CSVRKDRLNYGYTF.

The gene calls are TRBV18 and TRBJ1-2; 9 positions match TRBD1. The germline CDR1 and CDR2 sequences are KGHSH and LQKENI. This CDR3 spans 14 amino acids. The trim removed 3 bases at V and 6 bases at J, leaving 5 bases unmatched. This CDR3 reads CASSPYRGRNGYTF. The CDR3 nucleotides are TGTGCCAGCTCACCGTACAGGGGGCGAAATGGCTACACCTTC.

The chain has TRBV28 and TRBJ2-3; tentative D call: TRBD2 (5 bases). The CDR3 is made up of 15 amino acids. V lost 4 bases to trimming and J lost 5 bases, with 16 bases between them. Germline CDR1 MDHEN, CDR2 SYDVKM. CDR3 in DNA: TGTGCCAGCAGTTCCCCCTCGGACTTGAAAGATACGCAGTATTTT. Its protein is CASSSPSDLKDTQYF.

V is TRBV27 and J is TRBJ2-6, with D maybe TRBD1 (5 bases). Germline V gives CDR1 MNHEY, CDR2 SMNVEV (reference sequence). There are 14 residues in the CDR3. V shed 6 bases and J shed 0 bases, with 6 bases lying between them. The CDR3 DNA is TGTGCCAGCAGAACAGGCTCTGGGGCCAACGTCCTGACTTTC. Its translation: CASRTGSGANVLTF.

The chain is built from TRBV6-1 and TRBJ1-2; 8 bases line up with TRBD1. This CDR3 spans 16 amino acids. The V and J ends lost 1 base and 8 bases, in that order; junction bases with no gene match: 12. Looked up from germline, CDR1 is MNHNS and CDR2 is SASEGT. This chain's CDR3 is CASSEGPGQGAGGYTF. The CDR3 DNA sequence: TGTGCCAGCAGTGAAGGGCCCGGACAGGGCGCCGGGGGCTACACCTTC.

The chain employs TRBV7-9 and TRBJ2-7, with a weak D call TRBD2 (6 bases). CDR1 is SEHNR and CDR2 is FQNEAQ in the germline V gene (reference sequence). The ends were cut back, 7 bases at V and 4 bases at J, with 20 bases in the middle. The CDR3 sequence is 15 residues long. The CDR3, as DNA: TGTGCCAGCACCCCGGGGGATGGACACTTATACGAGCAGTACTTC. It specifies CASTPGDGHLYEQYF.

The J gene is TRBJ1-1, the V gene TRBV2; D uncertain. The CDR3 is 12 amino acids. V was cut by 5 bases and J by 1 base, with 5 bases left in between. CDR1 and CDR2 from the germline V gene are SNHLY and FYNNEI. CDR3 nucleotides: TGTGCCAGCAGTAAGCCGAACACTGAAGCTTTCTTT. Its translation is CASSKPNTEAFF. Looking up the rest from reference TRBV2 and TRBJ1-1 gives the full variable domain: EPEVTQTPSHQVTQMGQEVILRCVPISNHLYFYWYRQILGQKVEFLVSFYNNEISEKSEIFDDQFSVERPDGSNFTLKIRSTKLEDSAMYFCASSKPNTEAFFGQGTRLTVV.

This rearrangement joins TRBV5-4 to TRBJ2-2; TRBD2 matches at 8 bases. Germline CDR1 and CDR2: SGHNT and YYREEE (reference sequence). CDR3 size: 17 residues. With V trimmed by 0 bases and J by 3 bases, 7 bases remained unmatched. CDR3 sequence (DNA): TGTGCCAGCAGCTTGGCCGGAGGACTAGCATACACCGGGGAGCTGTTTTTT. Amino acids: CASSLAGGLAYTGELFF.

The CDR3 region is CASSSDWRGGEQYF. The CDR3 DNA reads TGTGCCAGCAGCTCGGACTGGCGAGGGGGCGAGCAGTACTTC. V and J are TRBV11-2 and TRBJ2-7, with D perhaps matching TRBD1 (6 bases). CDR3 length equals 14 residues. Germline CDR1 reads SGHAT; CDR2 reads FQNNGV. Between the trimmed V and J ends, which lost 4 bases and 6 bases, there was a span of 16 bases.